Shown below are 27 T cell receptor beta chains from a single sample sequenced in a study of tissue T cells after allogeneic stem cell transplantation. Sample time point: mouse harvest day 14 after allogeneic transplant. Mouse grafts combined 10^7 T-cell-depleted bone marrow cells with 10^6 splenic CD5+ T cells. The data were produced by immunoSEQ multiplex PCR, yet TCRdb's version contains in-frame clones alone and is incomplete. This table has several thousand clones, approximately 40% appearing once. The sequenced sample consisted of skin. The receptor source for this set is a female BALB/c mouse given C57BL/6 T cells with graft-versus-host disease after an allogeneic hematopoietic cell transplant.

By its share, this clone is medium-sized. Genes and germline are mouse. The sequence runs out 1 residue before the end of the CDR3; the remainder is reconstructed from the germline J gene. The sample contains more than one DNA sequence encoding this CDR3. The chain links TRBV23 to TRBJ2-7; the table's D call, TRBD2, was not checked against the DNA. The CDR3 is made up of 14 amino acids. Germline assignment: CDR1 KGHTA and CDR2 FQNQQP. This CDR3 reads CSSSQRTGGYEQYF. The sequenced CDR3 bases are TGCTCCAGCAGTCAACGGACTGGGGGTTATGAACAGTAC.

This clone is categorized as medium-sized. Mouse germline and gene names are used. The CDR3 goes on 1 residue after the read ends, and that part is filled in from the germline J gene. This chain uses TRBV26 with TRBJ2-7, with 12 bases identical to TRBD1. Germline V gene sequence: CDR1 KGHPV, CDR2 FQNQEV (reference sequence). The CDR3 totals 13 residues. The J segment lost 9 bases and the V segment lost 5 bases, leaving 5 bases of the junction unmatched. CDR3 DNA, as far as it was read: TGTGCCAGCAGTTCCGGGACAGGGGGCGGACAGTAC. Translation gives CASSSGTGGGQY. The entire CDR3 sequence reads CASSSGTGGGQYF.

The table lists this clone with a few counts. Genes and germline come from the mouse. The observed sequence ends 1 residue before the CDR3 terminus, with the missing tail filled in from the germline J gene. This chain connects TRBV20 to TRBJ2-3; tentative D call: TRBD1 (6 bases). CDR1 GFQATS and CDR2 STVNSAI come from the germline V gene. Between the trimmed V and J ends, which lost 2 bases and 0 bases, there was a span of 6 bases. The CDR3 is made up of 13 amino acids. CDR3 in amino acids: CGARTGSAETLYF. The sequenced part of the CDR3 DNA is TGTGGTGCTAGGACAGGGAGTGCAGAAACGCTGTAT.

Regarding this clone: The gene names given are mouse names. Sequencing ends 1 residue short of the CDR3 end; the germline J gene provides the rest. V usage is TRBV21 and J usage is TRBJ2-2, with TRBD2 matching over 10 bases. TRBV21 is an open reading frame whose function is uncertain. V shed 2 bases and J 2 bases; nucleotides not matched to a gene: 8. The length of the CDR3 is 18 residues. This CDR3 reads CASSQKTGGQGNTGQLYF. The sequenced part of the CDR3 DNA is TGTGCTAGCAGTCAAAAGACTGGGGGGCAAGGGAACACCGGGCAGCTCTAC.

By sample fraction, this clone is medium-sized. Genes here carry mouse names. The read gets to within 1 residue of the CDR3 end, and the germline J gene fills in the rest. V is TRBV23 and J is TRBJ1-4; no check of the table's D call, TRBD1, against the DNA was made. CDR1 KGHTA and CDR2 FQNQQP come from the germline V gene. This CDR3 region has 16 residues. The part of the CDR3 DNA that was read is TGCTCCAGCAGTCATCCCCGGGACAGGGGGCTCGAAAGATTATTT. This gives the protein CSSSHPRDRGLERLF. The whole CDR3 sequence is CSSSHPRDRGLERLFF.

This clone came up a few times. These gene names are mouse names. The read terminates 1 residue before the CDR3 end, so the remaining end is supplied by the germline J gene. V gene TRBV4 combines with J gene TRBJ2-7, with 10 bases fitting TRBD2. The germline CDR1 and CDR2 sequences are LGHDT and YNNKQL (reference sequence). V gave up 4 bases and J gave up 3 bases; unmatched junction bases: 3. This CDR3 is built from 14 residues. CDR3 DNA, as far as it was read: TGTGCCAGCAGCTTGGGACTGGGGAACTATGAACAGTAC. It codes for CASSLGLGNYEQY. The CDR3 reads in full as CASSLGLGNYEQYF.

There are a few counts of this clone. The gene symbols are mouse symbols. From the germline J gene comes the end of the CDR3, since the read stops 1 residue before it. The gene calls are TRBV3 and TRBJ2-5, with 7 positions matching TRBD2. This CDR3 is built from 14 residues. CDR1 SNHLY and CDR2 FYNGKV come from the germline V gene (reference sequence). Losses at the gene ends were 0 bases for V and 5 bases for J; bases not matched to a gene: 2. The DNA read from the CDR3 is TGTGCCAGCAGCTTAGCTGGGGGGAGAGACACCCAGTAC. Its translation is CASSLAGGRDTQY. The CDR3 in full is CASSLAGGRDTQYF.

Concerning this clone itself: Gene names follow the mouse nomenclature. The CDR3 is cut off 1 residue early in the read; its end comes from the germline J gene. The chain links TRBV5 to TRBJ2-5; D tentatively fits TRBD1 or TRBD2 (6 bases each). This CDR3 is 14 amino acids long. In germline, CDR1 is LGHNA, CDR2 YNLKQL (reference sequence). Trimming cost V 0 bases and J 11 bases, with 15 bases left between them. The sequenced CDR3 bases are TGTGCCAGCAGCCAAGATGGGGGCGGCTGGGACCAGTAC. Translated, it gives CASSQDGGGWDQY. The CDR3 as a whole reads CASSQDGGGWDQYF.

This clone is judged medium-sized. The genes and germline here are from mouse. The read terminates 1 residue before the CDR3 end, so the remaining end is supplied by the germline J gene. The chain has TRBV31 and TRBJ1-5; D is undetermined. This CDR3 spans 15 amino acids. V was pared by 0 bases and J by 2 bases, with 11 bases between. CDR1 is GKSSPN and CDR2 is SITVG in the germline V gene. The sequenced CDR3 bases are TGTGCCTGGAGTCTAGAGGAGAGGGACAACCAGGCTCCGCTT. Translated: CAWSLEERDNQAPL. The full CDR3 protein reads CAWSLEERDNQAPLF.

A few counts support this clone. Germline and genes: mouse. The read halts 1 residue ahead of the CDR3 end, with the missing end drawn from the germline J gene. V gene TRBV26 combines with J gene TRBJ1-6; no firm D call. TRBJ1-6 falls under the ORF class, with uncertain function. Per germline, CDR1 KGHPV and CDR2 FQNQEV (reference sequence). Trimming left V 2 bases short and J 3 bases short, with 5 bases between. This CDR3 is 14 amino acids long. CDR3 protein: CASSLEGYNSPLYF. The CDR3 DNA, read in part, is TGTGCCAGCAGTCTGGAGGGCTATAATTCGCCCCTCTAC.

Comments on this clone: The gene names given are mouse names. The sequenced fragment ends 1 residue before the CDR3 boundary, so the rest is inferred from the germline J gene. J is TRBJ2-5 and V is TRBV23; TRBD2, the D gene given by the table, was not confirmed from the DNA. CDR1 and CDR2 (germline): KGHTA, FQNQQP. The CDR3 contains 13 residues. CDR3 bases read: TGCTCCAGCAGTCAACTGGGCCAAGACACCCAGTAC. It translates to CSSSQLGQDTQY. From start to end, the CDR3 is CSSSQLGQDTQYF.

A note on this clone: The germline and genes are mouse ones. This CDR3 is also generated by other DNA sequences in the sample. The chain's CDR3 is CASSLRGSGNTLYF. The CDR3 bases that were read are TGTGCCAGCAGTCTACGGGGTTCTGGAAATACGCTCTAT. The chain carries TRBV26 and TRBJ1-3; D gene uncertain. The read is 1 residue too short to cover the CDR3 end, so that end is filled in from the germline J gene. The CDR3 sequence is 14 residues long. V shed 3 bases and J shed 0 bases, with 6 bases lying between them. CDR1 and CDR2 from the germline V gene are KGHPV and FQNQEV (reference sequence). Combining the CDR3 with reference TRBV26 and TRBJ1-3 gives the whole variable domain NSKVIQTPRYLVKGQGQKAKMRCIPEKGHPVVFWYQQNKNNEFKFLINFQNQEVLQQIDMTEKRFSAECPSNSPCSLEIQSSEAGDSALYLCASSLRGSGNTLYFGEGSRLIVV.

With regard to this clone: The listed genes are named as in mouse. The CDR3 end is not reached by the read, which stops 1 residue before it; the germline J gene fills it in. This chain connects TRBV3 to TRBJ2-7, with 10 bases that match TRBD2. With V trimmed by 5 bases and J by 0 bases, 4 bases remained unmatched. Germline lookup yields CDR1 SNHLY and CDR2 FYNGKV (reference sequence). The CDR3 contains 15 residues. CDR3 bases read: TGTGCCAGCAGCCTAGGACTGGGGGCCTCCTATGAACAGTAC. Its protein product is CASSLGLGASYEQY. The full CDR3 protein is CASSLGLGASYEQYF.

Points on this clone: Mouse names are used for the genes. CDR3 residues: CASSQQGARDTQYF. The sequenced part of the CDR3 DNA is TGTGCCAGCAGCCAACAGGGGGCGCGAGACACCCAGTAC. This chain uses TRBV5 with TRBJ2-5, with TRBD1 matching over 8 bases. The observed sequence ends 1 residue before the CDR3 terminus, with the missing tail filled in from the germline J gene. The germline V gene encodes CDR1 LGHNA and CDR2 YNLKQL (reference sequence). The CDR3 consists of 14 residues. The J segment lost 5 bases and the V segment lost 2 bases, leaving 3 bases of the junction unmatched.

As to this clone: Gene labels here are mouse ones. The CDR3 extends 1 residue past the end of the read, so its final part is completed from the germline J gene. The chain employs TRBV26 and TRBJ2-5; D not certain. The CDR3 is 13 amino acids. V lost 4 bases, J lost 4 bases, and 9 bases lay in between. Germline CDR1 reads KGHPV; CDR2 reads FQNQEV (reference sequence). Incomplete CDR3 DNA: TGTGCCAGCAGTCGTACGGGGAAAGACACCCAGTAC. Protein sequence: CASSRTGKDTQY. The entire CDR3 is CASSRTGKDTQYF.

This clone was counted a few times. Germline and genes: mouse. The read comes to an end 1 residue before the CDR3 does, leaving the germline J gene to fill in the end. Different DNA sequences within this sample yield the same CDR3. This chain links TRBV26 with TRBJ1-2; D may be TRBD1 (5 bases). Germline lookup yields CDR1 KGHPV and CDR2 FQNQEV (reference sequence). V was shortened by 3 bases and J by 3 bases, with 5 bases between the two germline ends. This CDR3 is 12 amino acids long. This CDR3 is CASSLGDSDYTF. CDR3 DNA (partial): TGTGCCAGCAGTCTAGGGGACTCCGACTACACC. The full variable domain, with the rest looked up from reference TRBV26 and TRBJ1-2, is NSKVIQTPRYLVKGQGQKAKMRCIPEKGHPVVFWYQQNKNNEFKFLINFQNQEVLQQIDMTEKRFSAECPSNSPCSLEIQSSEAGDSALYLCASSLGDSDYTFGSGTRLLVI.

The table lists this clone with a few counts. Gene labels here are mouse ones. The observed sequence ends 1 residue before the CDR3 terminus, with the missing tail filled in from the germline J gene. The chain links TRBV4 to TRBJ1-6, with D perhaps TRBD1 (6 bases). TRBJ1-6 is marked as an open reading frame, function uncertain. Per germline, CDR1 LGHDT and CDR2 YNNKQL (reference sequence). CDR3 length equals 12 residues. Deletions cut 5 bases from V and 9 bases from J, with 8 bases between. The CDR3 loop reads CASSTRGSPLYF. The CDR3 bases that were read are TGTGCCAGCAGCACCAGGGGTTCGCCCCTCTAC.

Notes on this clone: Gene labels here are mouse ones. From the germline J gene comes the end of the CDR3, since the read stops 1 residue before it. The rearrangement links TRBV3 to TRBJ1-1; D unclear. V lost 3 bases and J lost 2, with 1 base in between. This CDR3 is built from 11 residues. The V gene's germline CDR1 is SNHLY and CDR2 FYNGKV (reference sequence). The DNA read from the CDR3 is TGTGCCAGCAGCTTCAACACAGAAGTCTTC. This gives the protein CASSFNTEVF. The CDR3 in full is CASSFNTEVFF.

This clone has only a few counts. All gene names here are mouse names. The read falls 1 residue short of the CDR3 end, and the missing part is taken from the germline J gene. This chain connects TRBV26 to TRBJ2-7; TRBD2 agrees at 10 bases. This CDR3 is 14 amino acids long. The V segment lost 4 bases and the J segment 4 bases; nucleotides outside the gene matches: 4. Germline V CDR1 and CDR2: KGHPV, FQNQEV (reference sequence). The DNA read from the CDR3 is TGTGCCAGCAGTCGACTGGGGGGCCCTTATGAACAGTAC. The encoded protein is CASSRLGGPYEQY. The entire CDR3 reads CASSRLGGPYEQYF.

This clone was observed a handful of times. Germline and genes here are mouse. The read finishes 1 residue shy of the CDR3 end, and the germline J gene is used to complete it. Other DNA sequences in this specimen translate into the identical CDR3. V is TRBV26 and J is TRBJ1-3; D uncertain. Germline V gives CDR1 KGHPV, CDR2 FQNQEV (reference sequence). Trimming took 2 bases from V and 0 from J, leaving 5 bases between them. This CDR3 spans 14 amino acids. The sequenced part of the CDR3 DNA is TGTGCCAGCAGTCTGAGAAATTCTGGAAATACGCTCTAT. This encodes CASSLRNSGNTLY. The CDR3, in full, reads CASSLRNSGNTLYF.

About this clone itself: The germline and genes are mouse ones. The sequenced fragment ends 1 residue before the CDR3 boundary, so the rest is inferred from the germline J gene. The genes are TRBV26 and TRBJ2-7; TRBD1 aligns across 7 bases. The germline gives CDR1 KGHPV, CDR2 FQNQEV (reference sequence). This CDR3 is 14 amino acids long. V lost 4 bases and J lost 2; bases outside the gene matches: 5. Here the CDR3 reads CASSHRDRTYEQYF. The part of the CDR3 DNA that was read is TGTGCCAGCAGTCACCGGGACAGAACCTATGAACAGTAC.

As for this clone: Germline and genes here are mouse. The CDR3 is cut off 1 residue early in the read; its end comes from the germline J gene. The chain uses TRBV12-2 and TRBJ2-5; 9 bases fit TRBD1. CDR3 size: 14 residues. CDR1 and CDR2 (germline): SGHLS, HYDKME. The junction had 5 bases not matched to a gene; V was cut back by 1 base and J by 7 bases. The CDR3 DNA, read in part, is TGTGCCAGCTCTCTGGGACAGGGTCAAAACACCCAGTAC. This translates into CASSLGQGQNTQY. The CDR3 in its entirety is CASSLGQGQNTQYF.

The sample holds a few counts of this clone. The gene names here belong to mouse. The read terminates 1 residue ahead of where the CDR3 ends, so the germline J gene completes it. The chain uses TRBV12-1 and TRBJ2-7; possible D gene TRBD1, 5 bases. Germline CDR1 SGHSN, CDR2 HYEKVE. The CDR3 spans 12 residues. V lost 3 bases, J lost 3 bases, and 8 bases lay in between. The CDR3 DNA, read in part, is TGTGCCAGCTCTGTCGACAGCTATGAACAGTAC. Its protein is CASSVDSYEQY. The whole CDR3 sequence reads CASSVDSYEQYF. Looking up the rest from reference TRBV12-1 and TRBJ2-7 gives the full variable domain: DSGVVQSPRHIIKEKGGRSVLTCIPISGHSNVVWYQQTLGKELKFLIQHYEKVERDKGFLPSRFSVQQFDDYHSEMNMSALELEDSAMYFCASSVDSYEQYFGPGTRLTVL.

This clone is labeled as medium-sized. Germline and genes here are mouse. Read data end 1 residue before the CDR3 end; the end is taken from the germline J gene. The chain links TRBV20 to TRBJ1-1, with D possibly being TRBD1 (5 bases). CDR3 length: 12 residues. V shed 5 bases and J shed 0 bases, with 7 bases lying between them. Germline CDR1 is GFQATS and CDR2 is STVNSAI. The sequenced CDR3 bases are TGTGGTGCTGGGGGAGCAAACACAGAAGTCTTC. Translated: CGAGGANTEVF. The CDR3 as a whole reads CGAGGANTEVFF.

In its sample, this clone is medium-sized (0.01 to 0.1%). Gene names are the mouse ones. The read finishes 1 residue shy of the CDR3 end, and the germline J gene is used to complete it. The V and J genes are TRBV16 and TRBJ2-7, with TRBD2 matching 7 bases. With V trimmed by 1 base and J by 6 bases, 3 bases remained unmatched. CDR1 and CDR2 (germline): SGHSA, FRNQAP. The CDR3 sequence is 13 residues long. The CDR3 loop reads CASSLGGGFEQYF. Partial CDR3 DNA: TGTGCAAGCAGCTTAGGGGGGGGGTTTGAACAGTAC.

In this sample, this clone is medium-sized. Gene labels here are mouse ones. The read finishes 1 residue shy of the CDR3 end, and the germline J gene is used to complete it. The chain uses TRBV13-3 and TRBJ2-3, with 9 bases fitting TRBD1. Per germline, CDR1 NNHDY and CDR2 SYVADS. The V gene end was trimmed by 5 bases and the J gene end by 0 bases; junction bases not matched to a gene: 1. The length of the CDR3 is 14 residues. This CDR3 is CASRDRGSAETLYF. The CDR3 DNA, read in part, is TGTGCCAGCAGGGACAGGGGAAGTGCAGAAACGCTGTAT.

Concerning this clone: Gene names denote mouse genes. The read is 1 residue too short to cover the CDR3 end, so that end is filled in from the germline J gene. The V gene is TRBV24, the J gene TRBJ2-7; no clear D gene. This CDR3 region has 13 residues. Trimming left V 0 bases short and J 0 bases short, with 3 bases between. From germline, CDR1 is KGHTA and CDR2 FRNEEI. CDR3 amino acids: CASSLYPSYEQYF. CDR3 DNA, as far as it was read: TGTGCCAGCAGTCTGTACCCCTCCTATGAACAGTAC.